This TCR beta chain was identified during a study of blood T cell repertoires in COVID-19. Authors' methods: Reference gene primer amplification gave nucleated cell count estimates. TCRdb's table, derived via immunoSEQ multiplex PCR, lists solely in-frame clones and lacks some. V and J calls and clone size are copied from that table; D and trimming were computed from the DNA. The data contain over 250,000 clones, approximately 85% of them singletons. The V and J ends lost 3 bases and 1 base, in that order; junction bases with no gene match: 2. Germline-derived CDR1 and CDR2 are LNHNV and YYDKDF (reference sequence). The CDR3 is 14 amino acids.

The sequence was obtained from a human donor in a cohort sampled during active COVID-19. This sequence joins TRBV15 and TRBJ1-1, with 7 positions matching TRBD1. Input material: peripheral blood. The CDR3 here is CATSSTGENTEAFF. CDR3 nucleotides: TGTGCCACCAGCAGTACAGGGGAGAACACTGAAGCTTTCTTT.